This record looks at one T cell receptor beta chain sequence and its context. Its antigen is currently unknown. These data are taken from a study of early T cells in non-severe SARS-CoV-2 infection. Study-level background: The chains were unpaired, and the sequenced material was bulk RNA from unsorted whole blood. Study observations and caveats: Missing private and CD4 specificities, VDJdb matching favored anti-spike CD8 responses.

Attached unique molecular identifiers marked individual cDNA molecules. TCRdb called the 5' RACE reads again in MiXCR, with one record for every CDR3 protein. The sample records some 55,000 distinct CDR3 sequences, roughly 13% being singletons. Germline-derived CDR1 and CDR2 are MGHDK and SYGVNS. The CDR3 length is 16 residues. V lost 4 bases to trimming and J lost 5 bases, with 18 bases between them. The specimen sequenced was whole blood. The sequence derives from an adult who was a healthcare worker with PCR-confirmed SARS-CoV-2 infection or an uninfected control (not recorded which). V usage is TRBV25-1 and J usage is TRBJ2-4, with D possibly TRBD2 on 5 matching bases. The CDR3 bases are TGTGCCAGCAGTGCCCACGTCCCCGGACTGGAAAACATTCAGTACTTC. This sequence encodes CASSAHVPGLENIQYF. The entire variable domain, with the rest obtained from reference TRBV25-1 and TRBJ2-4, is as follows: EADIYQTPRYLVIGTGKKITLECSQTMGHDKMYWYQQDPGMELHLIHYSYGVNSTEKGDLSSESTVSRIRTEHFPLTLESARPSHTSQYLCASSAHVPGLENIQYFGAGTRLSVL.